Below, one TCR beta chain is given with its context. Its antigen is unidentified. The record originates from a study of T cells in localized non-small cell lung cancer. General study results and limits: Only one tumor region went through sequencing, so heterogeneity may still be there. Uninvolved adjacent lung had higher T cell clonality than tumor and all other tissues. A denser population of T cells in blood accompanied longer overall survival. For the top 100 tumor clones, a median about 50 also appeared in adjacent lung.

Libraries were prepared by immunoSEQ multiplex PCR; TCRdb keeps only in-frame clonotypes and omits some of them. There are about 5,500 clones in the sample; around 80% occur only once, and less than 70% lies in the top ten. V was shortened by 4 bases and J by 7 bases, with 9 bases between the two germline ends. The CDR3 length is 11 residues. Germline CDR1 reads SGHRS; CDR2 reads YFSETQ. The chain joins TRBV5-1 to TRBJ2-7; the D is unclear. Here the sequenced sample was peripheral blood mononuclear cells, taken before any cancer treatment. The sequence was obtained from a female donor at least 60 years old with stage II lung adenocarcinoma. The CDR3 spells CASSPGGEQYF. In DNA, the CDR3 is TGCGCCAGCAGCCCGGGTGGGGAGCAGTACTTC.